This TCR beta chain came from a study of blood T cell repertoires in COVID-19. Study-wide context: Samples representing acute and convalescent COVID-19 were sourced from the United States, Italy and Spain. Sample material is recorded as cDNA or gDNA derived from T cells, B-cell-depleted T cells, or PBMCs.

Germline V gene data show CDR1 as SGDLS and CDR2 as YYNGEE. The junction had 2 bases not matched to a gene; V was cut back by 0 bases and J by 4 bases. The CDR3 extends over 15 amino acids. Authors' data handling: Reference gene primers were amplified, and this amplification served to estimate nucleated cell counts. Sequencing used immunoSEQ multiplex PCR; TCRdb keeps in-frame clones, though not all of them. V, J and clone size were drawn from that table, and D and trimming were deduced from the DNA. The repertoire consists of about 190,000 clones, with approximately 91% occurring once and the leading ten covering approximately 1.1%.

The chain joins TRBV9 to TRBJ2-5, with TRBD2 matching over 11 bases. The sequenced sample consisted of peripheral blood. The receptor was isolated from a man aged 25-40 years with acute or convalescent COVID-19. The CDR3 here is CASSVGLAGRETQYF. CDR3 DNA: TGTGCCAGCAGCGTAGGACTAGCGGGAAGAGAGACCCAGTACTTC.